The sequence of this TCR beta chain was determined in a study of long-term antiretroviral therapy in people with HIV. Researchers ran immunoSEQ v3.0 at survey level. TCRdb keeps only in-frame clones here, not all; method: immunoSEQ multiplex PCR. Of 29,000 or so clones listed, about 93% are singletons. Every one of the participants with HIV received treatment in the United States. Germline CDR1 reads MDHEN; CDR2 reads SYDVKM. V dropped 6 bases and J dropped 3; count of bases not matched to a gene: 8. CDR3 length equals 14 residues. The chain has TRBV28 and TRBJ2-7, with 7 bases aligning to TRBD1. The receptor comes from a woman aged 35 to 49 with HIV. The material was unsorted PBMCs, obtained about 6.5 years after starting antiretroviral therapy. CDR3 coding DNA: TGTGCCAGCAGCATAGGGACAGTTTTCTACGAGCAGTACTTC. Encoded protein: CASSIGTVFYEQYF. Complete variable domain (other parts from reference TRBV28 and TRBJ2-7): DVKVTQSSRYLVKRTGEKVFLECVQDMDHENMFWYRQDPGLGLRLIYFSYDVKMKEKGDIPEGYSVSREKKERFSLILESASTNQTSMYLCASSIGTVFYEQYFGPGTRLTVT.